This record covers a single T cell receptor (beta chain). The target antigen is unknown. The method was immunoSEQ multiplex PCR; TCRdb's version includes in-frame clones alone and lacks a portion of them. Seen here are about 62,000 clones, nearly 95% observed once, and the top ten hold over 10%. This sample was included in a study of OX40 agonist ivuxolimab in advanced cancers. Overall study: Patients receiving dose escalation had hepatocellular carcinoma, melanoma, renal cell or head and neck cancer. From about 23 to 85 years was the age range, with a mean of about 56 years, and about 83% were male.

At cycle 4 day 1, cycle 7 day 1, and baseline, blood was sampled. CDR3 length: 16 residues. Germline V gene data show CDR1 as SGHDT and CDR2 as YYEEEE. Trimming took 2 bases from V and 1 from J; bases not matched to a gene: 8. Regarding the study as a whole: Dosing at 0.1 to 3.0 mg/kg was accompanied by clonal expansion of CD4+ and CD8+ blood T cells by week 6.

The genes are TRBV5-6 and TRBJ1-1; 7 bases are shared with TRBD1. This TCR derives from an adult with an advanced solid tumor such as melanoma, head and neck, liver or kidney cancer. The sample consisted of CD4+ or CD8+ T cells sorted from blood, taken in a trial of the OX40 agonist ivuxolimab. The CDR3 nucleotides read TGTGCCAGCAGCTTCACGAGGGGACAGCGGAACACTGAAGCTTTCTTT. Its protein is CASSFTRGQRNTEAFF.